The clone carrying this TCR beta chain was seen at least ten times. The V end was cut by 6 bases, the J end by 0 bases, with 15 bases between. The CDR3 has 16 amino acids. The germline V gene has CDR1 MNHEY and CDR2 SMNVEV (reference sequence). The library targeted TCRbeta and was prepared with unique molecular identifiers. TCRdb passed the PCR reads through MiXCR, listing each CDR3 protein once. The sample has approximately 350,000 distinct CDR3 sequences; around 16% are singletons. The data derive from a study of T-cell reconstitution after alpha-beta-depleted transplantation in children. V is TRBV27 and J is TRBJ2-1; the D is unclear. Sequenced material: PBMCs, mostly from graft donor cells, taken 360 days after TCRalphabeta/CD19-depleted stem cell transplant. This receptor was taken from a male patient between 2 and 15 years old who had a stem cell transplant for acute lymphoblastic leukemia, so the T cells may come from the graft donor. CDR3 protein: CASSETSMSSYNEQFF. CDR3 sequence (DNA): TGTGCCAGCAGCGAAACATCAATGAGCTCCTACAATGAGCAGTTCTTC.